This TCR beta chain was identified during a study of glioma-infiltrating T cells after dendritic cell vaccination. This CDR3 is 14 amino acids long. The germline gives CDR1 SGDLS, CDR2 YYNGEE. V lost 2 bases to trimming and J lost 4 bases, with 10 bases between them. Here immunoSEQ multiplex PCR was the method, and the copy in TCRdb shows in-frame clones only, minus some. Here the sample spans fewer than 85,000 clones, roughly 90% being singletons. The sequenced sample was blood, obtained before dendritic cell vaccination. The clonotype originates from a human donor with glioblastoma. The rearrangement uses TRBV9 and TRBJ1-5; a possible D gene is TRBD1 (6 bases). The CDR3 DNA follows: TGTGCCAGCAGCGTCACAGGGCAAAATCAGCCCCAGCATTTT. Encoded protein: CASSVTGQNQPQHF.